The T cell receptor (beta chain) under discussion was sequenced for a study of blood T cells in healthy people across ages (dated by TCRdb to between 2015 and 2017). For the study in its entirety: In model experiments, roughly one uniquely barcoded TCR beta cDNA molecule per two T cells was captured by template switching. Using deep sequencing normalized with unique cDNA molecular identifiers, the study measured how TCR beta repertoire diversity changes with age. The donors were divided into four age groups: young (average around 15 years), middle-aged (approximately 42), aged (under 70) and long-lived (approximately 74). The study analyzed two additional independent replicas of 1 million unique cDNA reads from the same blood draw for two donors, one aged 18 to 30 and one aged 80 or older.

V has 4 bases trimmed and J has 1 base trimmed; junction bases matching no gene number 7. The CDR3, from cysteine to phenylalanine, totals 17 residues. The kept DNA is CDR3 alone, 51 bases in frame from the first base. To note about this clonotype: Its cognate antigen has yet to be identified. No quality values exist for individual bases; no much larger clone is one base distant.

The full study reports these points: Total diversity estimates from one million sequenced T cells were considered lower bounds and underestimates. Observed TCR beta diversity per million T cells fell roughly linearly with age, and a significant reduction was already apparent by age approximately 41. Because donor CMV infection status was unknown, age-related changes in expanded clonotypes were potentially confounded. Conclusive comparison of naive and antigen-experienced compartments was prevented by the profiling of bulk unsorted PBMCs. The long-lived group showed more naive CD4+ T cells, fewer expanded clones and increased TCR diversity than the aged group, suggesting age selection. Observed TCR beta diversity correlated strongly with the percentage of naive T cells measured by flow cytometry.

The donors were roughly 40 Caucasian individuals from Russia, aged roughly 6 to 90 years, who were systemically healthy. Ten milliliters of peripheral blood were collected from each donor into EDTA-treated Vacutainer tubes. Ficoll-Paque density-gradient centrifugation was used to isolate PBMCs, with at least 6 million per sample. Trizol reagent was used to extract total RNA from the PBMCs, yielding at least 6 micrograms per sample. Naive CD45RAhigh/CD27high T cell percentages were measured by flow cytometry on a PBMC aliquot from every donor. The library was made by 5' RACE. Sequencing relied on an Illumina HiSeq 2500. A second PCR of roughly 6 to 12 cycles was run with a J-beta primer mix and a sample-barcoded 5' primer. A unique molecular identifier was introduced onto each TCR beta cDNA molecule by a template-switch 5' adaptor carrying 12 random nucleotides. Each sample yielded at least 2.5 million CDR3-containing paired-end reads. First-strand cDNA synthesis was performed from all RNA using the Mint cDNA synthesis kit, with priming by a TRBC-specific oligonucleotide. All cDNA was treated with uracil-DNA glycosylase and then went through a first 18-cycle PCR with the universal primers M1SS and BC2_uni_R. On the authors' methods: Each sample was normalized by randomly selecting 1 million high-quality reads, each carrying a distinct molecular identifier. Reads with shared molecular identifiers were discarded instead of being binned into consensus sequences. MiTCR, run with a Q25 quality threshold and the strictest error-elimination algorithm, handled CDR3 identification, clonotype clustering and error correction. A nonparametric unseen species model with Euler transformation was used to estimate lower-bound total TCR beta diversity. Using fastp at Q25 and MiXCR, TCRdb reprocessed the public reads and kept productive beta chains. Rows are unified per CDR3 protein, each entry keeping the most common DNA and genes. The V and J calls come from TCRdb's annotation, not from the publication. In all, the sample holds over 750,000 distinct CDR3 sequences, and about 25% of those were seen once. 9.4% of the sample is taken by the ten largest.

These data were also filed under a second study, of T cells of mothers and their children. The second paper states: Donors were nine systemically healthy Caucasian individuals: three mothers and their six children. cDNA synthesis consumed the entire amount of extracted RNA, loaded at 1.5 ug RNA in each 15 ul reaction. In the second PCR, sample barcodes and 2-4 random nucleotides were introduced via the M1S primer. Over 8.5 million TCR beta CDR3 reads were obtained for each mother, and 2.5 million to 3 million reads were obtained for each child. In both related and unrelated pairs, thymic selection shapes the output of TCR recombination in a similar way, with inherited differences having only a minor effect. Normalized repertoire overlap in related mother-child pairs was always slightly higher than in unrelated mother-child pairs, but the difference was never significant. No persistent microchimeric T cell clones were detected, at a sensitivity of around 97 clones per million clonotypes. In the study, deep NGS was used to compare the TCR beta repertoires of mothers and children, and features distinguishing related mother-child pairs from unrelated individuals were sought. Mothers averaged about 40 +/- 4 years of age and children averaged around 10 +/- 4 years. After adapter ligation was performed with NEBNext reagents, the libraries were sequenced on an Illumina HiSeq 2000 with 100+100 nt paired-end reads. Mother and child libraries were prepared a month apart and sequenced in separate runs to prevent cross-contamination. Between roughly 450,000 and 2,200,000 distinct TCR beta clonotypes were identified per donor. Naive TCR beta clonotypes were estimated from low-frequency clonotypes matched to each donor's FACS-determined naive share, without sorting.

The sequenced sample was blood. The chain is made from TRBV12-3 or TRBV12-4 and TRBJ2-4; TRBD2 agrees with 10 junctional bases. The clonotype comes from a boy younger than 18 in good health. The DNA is TGTGCCAGCAGTTCCCTGACTAGCGGGCGGGCCAAAAACATTCAGTACTTC. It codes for CASSSLTSGRAKNIQYF.